The 6 T cell receptor beta chains in this list originate from one sample, sequenced in a study of T-cell reconstitution after alpha-beta-depleted transplantation in children. Unique molecular identifiers were incorporated when the TCRbeta library was constructed. TCRdb reprocessed the PCR reads with MiXCR, giving one entry per CDR3 protein. The sample contains some 490,000 distinct CDR3 sequences, approximately 13% of which appear only once. Sequenced material: PBMCs from the stem cell graft donor, taken from the stem cell graft. Receptors were obtained from a human donor who donated a stem cell graft to a child with combined immunodeficiency.

In its sample, this clonotype was seen once. A much larger clone sits a single nucleotide away, making a read error possible. The conserved closing phenylalanine or tryptophan is absent in this CDR3, likely reflecting a read error. This sequence joins TRBV10-3 and TRBJ2-3; D ambiguous. V lost 2 bases and J lost 1, with 13 bases in between. CDR1 is ENHRY and CDR2 is SYGVKD in the germline V gene. CDR3 length equals 16 residues. As DNA, the CDR3 is TGTGCCATCAGTGAGGCTCGAGACCGCCGCACAGATACGCAGTATTGT. This codes for CAISEARDRRTDTQYC.

This clonotype showed up just a few times. The rearrangement joins TRBV9 to TRBJ1-6; 11 bases map to TRBD1. Germline trimming cut 4 bases from V and 7 bases from J; bases unmatched to any gene: 7. Germline V gene data show CDR1 as SGDLS and CDR2 as YYNGEE. The CDR3 length is 16 residues. The CDR3 loop reads CASSRGQGAGNSPLHF. The CDR3 nucleotides are TGTGCCAGCAGCCGCGGACAGGGGGCAGGGAATTCACCCCTCCACTTT.

Only a few counts were recorded for this clonotype. This rearrangement joins TRBV10-3 to TRBJ2-1; D gene uncertain. V dropped 10 bases and J dropped 5 bases, with 12 bases sitting between them. Germline V lookup: CDR1 ENHRY, CDR2 SYGVKD. The CDR3 is 12 amino acids. This CDR3 is CATRLGNNEQFF. Here the CDR3 DNA reads TGTGCCACCCGACTGGGGAACAATGAGCAGTTCTTC.

This clonotype has only one observation. One base away lies a much larger clone, so this may be a sequencing read error. This rearrangement joins TRBV29-1 to TRBJ2-6, with D possibly matching TRBD1 (5 bases). The length of the CDR3 is 13 residues. Germline CDR1 SQVTM, CDR2 ANQGSEA. As DNA, the CDR3 is TGCAGCGCTACGAGTTCTGGGGCCTACGTCCTGACTTTC. Translated, it gives CSATSSGAYVLTF. Looking up the rest from reference TRBV29-1 and TRBJ2-6 gives the full variable domain: SAVISQKPSRDICQRGTSLTIQCQVDSQVTMMFWYRQQPGQSLTLIATANQGSEATYESGFVIDKFPISRPNLTFSTLTVSNMSPEDSSIYLCSATSSGAYVLTFGAGSRLTVL.

The chain has TRBV5-4 and TRBJ2-1; TRBD2 might be the D (6 bases). CDR1 SGHNT and CDR2 YYREEE come from the germline V gene (reference sequence). Trimming took 0 bases from V and 5 from J, leaving 9 bases between them. The CDR3 loop spans 14 amino acids. This CDR3 is CASSLVTSNNEQFF. The CDR3 DNA follows: TGTGCCAGCAGCTTGGTAACTAGCAACAATGAGCAGTTCTTC.

This chain joins TRBV12-3 or TRBV12-4 and TRBJ2-7; D perhaps matches TRBD2 (6 bases). The CDR3 is 14 amino acids. V lost 3 bases and J 0 bases, leaving 9 bases between the germline ends. The CDR3 DNA is TGTGCCAGCAGTTTTGAGACTAGCTCCTACGAGCAGTACTTC. It yields the protein CASSFETSSYEQYF.